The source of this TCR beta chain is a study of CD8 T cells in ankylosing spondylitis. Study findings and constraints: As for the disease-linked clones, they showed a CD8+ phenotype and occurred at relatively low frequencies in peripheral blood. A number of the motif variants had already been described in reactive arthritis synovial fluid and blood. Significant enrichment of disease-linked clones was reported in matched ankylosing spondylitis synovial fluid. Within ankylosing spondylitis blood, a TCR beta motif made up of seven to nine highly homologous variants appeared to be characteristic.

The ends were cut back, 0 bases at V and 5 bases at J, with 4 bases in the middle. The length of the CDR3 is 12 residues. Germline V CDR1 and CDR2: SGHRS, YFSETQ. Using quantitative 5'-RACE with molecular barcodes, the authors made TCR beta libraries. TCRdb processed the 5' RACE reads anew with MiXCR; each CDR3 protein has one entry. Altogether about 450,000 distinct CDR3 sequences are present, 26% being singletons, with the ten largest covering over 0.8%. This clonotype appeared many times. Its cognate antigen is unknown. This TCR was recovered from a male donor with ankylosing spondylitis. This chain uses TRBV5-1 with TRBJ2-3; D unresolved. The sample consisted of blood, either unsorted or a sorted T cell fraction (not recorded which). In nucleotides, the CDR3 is TGCGCCAGCAGCTTGGGAGGAGATACGCAGTATTTT. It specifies CASSLGGDTQYF.